These 5 T cell receptor beta chains came from one sample sequenced in a study of blood T cells in healthy people across ages. For the second PCR, which ran for about 7 to 11 cycles, a sample-barcoded 5' primer and a J-beta primer mix were used. TCRdb re-called the 5' RACE reads through MiXCR, storing one row per CDR3 protein. The profile shows approximately 1,700,000 distinct CDR3 sequences, more than 35% of them singletons. The sequencing input was blood. Receptors were obtained from a human donor in good health.

This clonotype occurred a few times. J is TRBJ2-1 and V is TRBV9; D perhaps matches TRBD1 (5 bases). With 3 bases removed from V and 0 bases from J, the gap between germline ends came to 13 bases. The CDR3 spans 16 residues. Germline CDR1 reads SGDLS; CDR2 reads YYNGEE. The CDR3 DNA is TGTGCCAGCAGCGAGAGACAGATAAGCTCCTACAATGAGCAGTTCTTC. Its translation is CASSERQISSYNEQFF.

The chain uses TRBV6-7 and TRBJ2-1, with D possibly being TRBD1 (6 bases). TRBV6-7 is labeled an ORF, and its function is uncertain. The V gene lost 0 bases and the J gene lost 5 bases, with 11 bases spanning the gap. The CDR3 is 15 residues long. CDR3 loop: CASSYSLRGDNEQFF. The CDR3 DNA reads as TGTGCCAGCAGTTACTCACTCAGGGGAGACAATGAGCAGTTCTTC.

This clonotype was recorded only once. The chain uses TRBV30 and TRBJ2-7, with 7 nucleotides matching TRBD2. The CDR3 runs to 14 residues. V lost 0 bases and J lost 3; bases outside the gene matches: 5. The V gene's germline CDR1 is GTSNPN and CDR2 SVGIG (reference sequence). CDR3: CAWSVAGLDYEQYF. CDR3 DNA: TGTGCCTGGAGTGTAGCGGGGCTTGACTACGAGCAGTACTTC. The full variable domain, in which reference TRBV30 and TRBJ2-7 provide the parts outside the CDR3, is SQTIHQWPATLVQPVGSPLSLECTVEGTSNPNLYWYRQAAGRGLQLLFYSVGIGQISSEVPQNLSASRPQDRQFILSSKKLLLSDSGFYLCAWSVAGLDYEQYFGPGTRLTVT.

V and J are TRBV7-2 and TRBJ2-3; 13 bases map to TRBD2. The trim removed 5 bases at V and 7 bases at J, leaving 6 bases unmatched. There are 15 residues in the CDR3. Germline CDR1 reads SGHTA; CDR2 reads FQGNSA. CDR3 sequence reads: CASSPGTSGAYTQYF. Here the CDR3 DNA reads TGTGCCAGCAGCCCAGGGACTAGCGGGGCCTATACGCAGTATTTT.

This clonotype showed up many times. This chain links TRBV6-2 or TRBV6-3 with TRBJ2-1; 9 bases agree with TRBD2. This CDR3 comprises 16 residues. V dropped 3 bases and J dropped 5; count of bases not matched to a gene: 8. Germline lookup yields CDR1 MNHEY and CDR2 SVGEGT. CDR3 in amino acids: CASSYLSSGDNNEQFF. The CDR3 DNA reads as TGTGCCAGCAGTTATCTATCTAGCGGGGACAACAATGAGCAGTTCTTC.